These 3 T cell receptor beta chains were sequenced from one sample in a study of T cell responses to AZD1222 COVID-19 vaccine (dated by TCRdb to the early 2020s). The library was built by means of the immunoSEQ multiplex PCR assay. TCRdb limited this immuneACCESS table to in-frame rearrangements with V and J called. A share of clones is missing; checked studies link under half to unresolved V genes, and the rest is unexplained. For this sample the table gives roughly 120,000 clones, of which roughly 84% were detected only once. The ten largest account for about 1.2% of the sample. The sample's time point label is to be understood as: baseline before first vaccination. The sample here was peripheral blood, taken on day 0 of AZD1222 vaccination. The receptors stem from an adult in good health.

The rearrangement uses TRBV27 and TRBJ2-1, with TRBD1 matching over 7 bases. This CDR3 has 17 residues. Germline loops: CDR1 MNHEY, CDR2 SMNVEV (reference sequence). V lost 2 bases and J lost 0; bases outside the gene matches: 7. Here the CDR3 DNA reads TGTGCCAGCAGTTTACTGATGACAGGGAACTCCTACAATGAGCAGTTCTTC. Translating gives CASSLLMTGNSYNEQFF.

The rearrangement uses TRBV29-1 and TRBJ1-5; D is unclear. The CDR3 spans 12 residues. Germline V CDR1 and CDR2: SQVTM, ANQGSEA. With 7 bases removed from V and 0 bases from J, the gap between germline ends came to 7 bases. The CDR3 DNA sequence: TGCAGCGCAAGAGATAGCAATCAGCCCCAGCATTTT. The encoded protein is CSARDSNQPQHF.

The V call is TRBV5-8, the J call TRBJ2-1; D perhaps matches TRBD2 (7 bases). The CDR3 consists of 15 residues. V was cut by 0 bases and J by 1 base, with 8 bases left in between. Germline CDR1 reads SGHTS; CDR2 reads YDEGEE. This CDR3 is CASSLEGGSYNEQFF. CDR3 nucleotides: TGTGCCAGCAGCTTGGAGGGGGGGTCCTACAATGAGCAGTTCTTC.